One and the same sample provided the 16 T cell receptor beta chains below, sequenced in a study of T-cell memory formation after mild COVID-19. TCRdb reprocessed the 5' RACE reads with MiXCR, giving one entry per CDR3 protein. The profile covers roughly 260,000 distinct CDR3 sequences, with about 15% appearing a single time and about 4% taken by the ten largest. The specimen was PBMCs or a T cell subset sorted from them (not recorded which). These receptors were collected from a man younger than 35 who had mild COVID-19 (a few samples of this study predate the infection). Cell type and time point are not known.

This sequence joins TRBV6-2 or TRBV6-3 and TRBJ2-3, with TRBD1 matching 10 bases. The germline V gene encodes CDR1 MNHEY and CDR2 SVGEGT. The CDR3 length is 21 residues. V shed 2 bases and J 1 base; nucleotides not matched to a gene: 18. The CDR3 reads CASSYPLPPKSGTGGTDTQYF. The CDR3 DNA follows: TGTGCCAGCAGTTACCCACTACCGCCTAAGTCCGGGACAGGGGGCACAGATACGCAGTATTTT.

This clonotype was seen only a few times. The chain employs TRBV6-5 and TRBJ1-1; D is perhaps TRBD1 (6 bases). The CDR3 is 13 residues long. Germline lookup yields CDR1 MNHEY and CDR2 SVGAGI. Trimming pared 7 bases from V and 7 bases from J, leaving 16 bases between. CDR3 protein: CASTRFLDSEAFF. As DNA, the CDR3 is TGTGCCAGCACCCGCTTTCTGGACAGTGAAGCTTTCTTT.

The rearrangement joins TRBV28 to TRBJ2-7; perhaps TRBD1 as D (5 bases). Trimming shortened V by 4 bases and J by 4 bases, and 17 bases separated the two germline ends. Germline V lookup: CDR1 MDHEN, CDR2 SYDVKM. The CDR3 is 15 residues long. The chain's CDR3 is CASSSQFLQEYEQYV. The CDR3 bases are TGTGCCAGCAGTTCGCAATTTCTACAGGAATACGAGCAGTACGTC.

A word on this clonotype: The germline gene is not matched at one end of the junction; a read error may be the cause. The chain recombines TRBV6-1 with TRBJ1-1; D unresolved. The CDR3 loop spans 14 amino acids. Germline CDR1 and CDR2: MNHNS and SASEGT. The CDR3 reads CASREETLDTEAFF. In DNA form, the CDR3 reads TGTGCCAGCAGAGAAGAAACGCTGGACACTGAAGCTTTCTTT.

This clonotype came up many times. The chain recombines TRBV5-1 with TRBJ2-3; 8 nucleotides match TRBD2. Trimming took 4 bases from V and 6 from J; bases not matched to a gene: 13. The CDR3 runs 16 residues. CDR1 is SGHRS, CDR2 YFSETQ, per germline. In DNA form, the CDR3 reads TGCGCCAGCAGCCGGCCCTCGCGGGGGGTTCCTGATACGCAGTATTTT. Protein product: CASSRPSRGVPDTQYF.

This clonotype has more than one count but fewer than ten. The J gene is TRBJ1-1, the V gene TRBV4-2; D may be TRBD1 (5 bases). Looked up from germline, CDR1 is LGHNA and CDR2 is YNFKEQ. V was pared by 0 bases and J by 0 bases, with 17 bases between. This CDR3 has 18 residues. This CDR3 reads CASSQELWGVTVNTEAFF. As DNA, the CDR3 is TGTGCCAGCAGCCAAGAACTATGGGGGGTGACAGTGAACACTGAAGCTTTCTTT.

The chain recombines TRBV19 with TRBJ2-3, with 7 positions matching TRBD1. The V and J ends lost 4 bases and 5 bases, in that order; junction bases with no gene match: 6. The CDR3 loop spans 14 amino acids. CDR1 and CDR2 (germline): LNHDA, SQIVND (reference sequence). The CDR3 loop reads CASSRKTGVDTQYF. Written as DNA, the CDR3 is TGTGCCAGTAGTAGAAAAACAGGGGTAGATACGCAGTATTTT. Filled out from reference TRBV19 and TRBJ2-3, the complete variable domain reads DGGITQSPKYLFRKEGQNVTLSCEQNLNHDAMYWYRQDPGQGLRLIYYSQIVNDFQKGDIAEGYSVSREKKESFPLTVTSAQKNPTAFYLCASSRKTGVDTQYFGPGTRLTVL.

The rearrangement joins TRBV2 to TRBJ2-3, with TRBD1 identical over 8 bases. Germline V CDR1 and CDR2: SNHLY, FYNNEI. The CDR3 covers 14 residues. V lost 8 bases, J lost 3 bases, and 7 bases stayed unmatched. The CDR3 spells CASLSGQATDTQYF. In nucleotides, the CDR3 is TGTGCCAGCCTTTCGGGACAGGCTACAGATACGCAGTATTTT.

The sample holds a few counts of this clonotype. The genes are TRBV4-3 and TRBJ2-3; unclear D gene. Per the germline V gene, CDR1 is LGHNA and CDR2 is YSLEER. The CDR3 contains 13 residues. V lost 0 bases and J 7 bases, leaving 8 bases between the germline ends. The CDR3: CASSQDARNTQYF. CDR3 in DNA: TGCGCCAGCAGCCAAGATGCCAGAAATACGCAGTATTTT.

This clonotype has a count of ten or more. The gene calls are TRBV7-2 and TRBJ2-1; TRBD2 aligns across 12 bases. The CDR3 contains 16 residues. Germline V gives CDR1 SGHTA, CDR2 FQGNSA. J was trimmed by 5 bases and V by 3 bases; bases with no gene match: 5. The CDR3 here is CASSFPSGGVNNEQFF. As DNA, the CDR3 is TGTGCCAGCAGCTTCCCTAGCGGGGGGGTTAACAATGAGCAGTTCTTC.

This chain joins TRBV12-3 or TRBV12-4 and TRBJ2-2; TRBD1 aligns across 7 bases. V gave up 6 bases and J gave up 5 bases; unmatched junction bases: 3. The CDR3 is made up of 13 amino acids. The CDR3 nucleotides read TGTGCCAGCAGACAGGGGTCAACCGGGGAGCTGTTTTTT. It codes for CASRQGSTGELFF.

The CDR3 DNA is TGTGCCAGCAGCTTAGGCAGGGGAGCCTACGAGCAGTACGTC. Translation: CASSLGRGAYEQYV. The chain carries TRBV7-2 and TRBJ2-7; tentatively, D is TRBD1 (6 bases). Germline CDR1 SGHTA, CDR2 FQGNSA. Trimming pared 1 base from V and 2 bases from J, leaving 9 bases between. The CDR3 extends over 14 amino acids.

The chain recombines TRBV28 with TRBJ2-3; 9 nucleotides line up with TRBD2. V was pared by 4 bases and J by 3 bases, with 5 bases of the junction left unmatched. This CDR3 comprises 15 residues. Germline V gene data show CDR1 as MDHEN and CDR2 as SYDVKM. This CDR3 reads CASSSLAGNTDTQYF. The CDR3 DNA is TGTGCCAGCAGTTCGCTAGCGGGGAATACAGATACGCAGTATTTT. Full variable domain (outside the CDR3, taken from reference TRBV28 and TRBJ2-3): DVKVTQSSRYLVKRTGEKVFLECVQDMDHENMFWYRQDPGLGLRLIYFSYDVKMKEKGDIPEGYSVSREKKERFSLILESASTNQTSMYLCASSSLAGNTDTQYFGPGTRLTVL.

There are many counts of this clonotype. The chain uses TRBV7-3 and TRBJ2-2; possibly TRBD1 for D (5 bases). Germline loops: CDR1 SGHTA, CDR2 FQGTGA. Trimming pared 6 bases from V and 6 bases from J, leaving 17 bases between. The length of the CDR3 is 15 residues. In DNA form, the CDR3 reads TGTGCCAGCAGTTCCCAGGGCCGGTGGGCCGGGGAGCTGTTTTTT. This encodes CASSSQGRWAGELFF. Using reference TRBV7-3 and TRBJ2-2 for the parts outside the CDR3, the full variable domain is GAGVSQTPSNKVTEKGKYVELRCDPISGHTALYWYRQSLGQGPEFLIYFQGTGAADDSGLPNDRFFAVRPEGSVSTLKIQRTERGDSAVYLCASSSQGRWAGELFFGEGSRLTVL.

This clonotype was found a few times. The chain recombines TRBV2 with TRBJ1-5; no firm D call. The germline V and J ends were trimmed by 2 bases and 5 bases, with 10 bases remaining between them. Germline lookup yields CDR1 SNHLY and CDR2 FYNNEI. The CDR3 is made up of 14 amino acids. CDR3: CASSELGMDQPQHF. The CDR3 DNA reads TGTGCCAGCAGTGAACTGGGAATGGATCAGCCCCAGCATTTT.

The V gene is TRBV5-1, the J gene TRBJ2-1; maybe TRBD2 (5 bases). The CDR3 length is 14 residues. V gave up 2 bases and J gave up 5 bases, with 11 bases separating them. Germline V gene data show CDR1 as SGHRS and CDR2 as YFSETQ. The CDR3 region is CASSLGSADNEQFF. The CDR3 DNA follows: TGCGCCAGCAGCTTAGGGTCAGCGGACAATGAGCAGTTCTTC.